This entry concerns a single T cell receptor beta chain. Its specificity is not known. These data come from a study of human T cells and chemical hapten exposure. Study findings and constraints: With regard to DPC sensitization, TCRs above 1 in 1000 frequency did not change.

The sample's time point: patch test 1, 2 weeks after DPC sensitization. Treatment meaning: therapeutic diphenylcyclopropenone sensitization with weekly scalp DPC. Venepuncture was done earlier than the placement of each patch test. Trimming took off 2 bases at V and 6 bases at J, with 18 bases between the two ends. CDR1 and CDR2 from the germline V gene are SGHRS and YFSETQ. The CDR3 has 15 amino acids. Authors' analysis steps: Samples contained a median of roughly 96,000 TCRs, with a range of roughly 20,000 to 700,000. TCRdb independently ran MiXCR on the RACE reads; one entry per CDR3 protein. TCRdb's processing, not the authors', yielded these V and J calls. Of 80,000 or so distinct CDR3 sequences in the sample, over 8.5% are singletons; the top ten hold about 4%.

The sample here was whole blood, taken in connection with sensitization to the hapten diphenylcyclopropenone (DPC). The source is a woman aged 50 to 65 with alopecia areata. Some clones in this sample may be carry-over from other donors' samples. This chain links TRBV5-1 with TRBJ2-7; D is possibly TRBD1 or TRBD2 (5 bases each). The CDR3: CASSLAGTEGSEQYF. CDR3 DNA: TGCGCCAGCAGCTTAGCCGGGACCGAGGGATCCGAGCAGTACTTC. Variable domain in full (rest from reference TRBV5-1 and TRBJ2-7): KAGVTQTPRYLIKTRGQQVTLSCSPISGHRSVSWYQQTPGQGLQFLFEYFSETQRNKGNFPGRFSGRQFSNSRSEMNVSTLELGDSALYLCASSLAGTEGSEQYFGPGTRLTVT.